Listed below are T cell receptor beta chains from one sample, sequenced in a study of shared clonotypes between healthy human individuals. Sequencing was performed with immunoSEQ multiplex PCR; in TCRdb, only in-frame clones are kept and a portion is missing. Of about 2,200,000 clones listed, roughly 91% are singletons. Sequenced material: naive CD8+ T cells from PBMCs. These TCRs come from a man between 18 and 35 years old in good health. Some clones in this sample may be carry-over from other donors' samples. The conserved cysteine and the conserved F or W are not part of the CDR3 here.

cdr3_aa j_call v_call
ASSPGVGEQY TRBJ2-7 TRBV7-9
ASSVGGAGNEQF TRBJ2-1 TRBV9
ASSQDLSRPNEKLF TRBJ1-4 TRBV4-2
ASSLGTGTF TRBJ1-1 TRBV5-1
ASSLRGAPGELF TRBJ2-2 TRBV28
ASSLAPQPRNYGYT TRBJ1-2 TRBV7-8
AISESVSTAQY TRBJ2-5 TRBV10-3
ASSPPRGNTGELF TRBJ2-2 TRBV6-1
ASSLGWGSGNTIY TRBJ1-3 TRBV7-7
ASTQDHSGQETQY TRBJ2-5 TRBV2
ASSYSGPPGEQF TRBJ2-1 TRBV6-5
ASSLGQSLLGTDTQY TRBJ2-3 TRBV7-9
ASSQEVSKYGANYGYT TRBJ1-2 TRBV4-3
ASSVGGGYDTQY TRBJ2-3 TRBV9
ASSLRASGSSYEQY TRBJ2-7 TRBV27
ASSQDSLGQGYSPLH TRBJ1-6 TRBV4-1
ASSRDRAGNQPQH TRBJ1-5 TRBV19
ASSESLQGRNTEAF TRBJ1-1 TRBV10-1
ASSFRDQENIQY TRBJ2-4 TRBV5-4
ASTGAGEGTYNEQF TRBJ2-1 TRBV5-1
ASSQDRAYEQY TRBJ2-7 TRBV28
ASSAVKDEQF TRBJ2-1 TRBV9
ASSSPGRGDGYT TRBJ1-2 TRBV7-9
ASSPRPSNNEQF TRBJ2-1 TRBV5-5
ASSESGLLREQY - TRBV25-1
SVFSETQY TRBJ2-5 TRBV29-1
ASSEWGTGELF TRBJ2-2 TRBV10-1
ASSPQRGFTDTQY TRBJ2-3 TRBV9
ASSLDPGTGADGELF TRBJ2-2 TRBV11-2
ASSVPDRGHEQF TRBJ2-1 TRBV9
ASSGQGPAYEQY TRBJ2-7 TRBV6-5
ASSVPGAGTGKSDTQY TRBJ2-3 TRBV9
ASSPEERLWGRTDTQY TRBJ2-3 TRBV11-2
ASSRGLAGHYEQY TRBJ2-7 TRBV28
SVEGLAGGPVYNEQF TRBJ2-1 TRBV29-1
ASSQDLGTDEKLF TRBJ1-4 TRBV14
ASSLTGSLTDTQY TRBJ2-3 TRBV7-3
ASLGWATNEKLF TRBJ1-4 TRBV6-6
ASSWAKTETFYEQY TRBJ2-7 TRBV7-9
ASSPKSGVDNEQF TRBJ2-1 TRBV7-9
ASSQGLWRDRTGELF TRBJ2-2 TRBV14
ASSQLAGISYEQY TRBJ2-7 TRBV4-1
ASSFRDRSSYEQY TRBJ2-7 TRBV7-9
ASSAYEGPEKLF TRBJ1-4 TRBV9
ASSYQGITTEAF TRBJ1-1 TRBV6-5
ATEGRGRGETQY TRBJ2-5 TRBV15
ASSMVDSYEQY TRBJ2-7 TRBV19
ASSLNALQPQH TRBJ1-5 TRBV7-3
ASSSGSPNTGELF TRBJ2-2 TRBV6-5
ASSQDRYDYTEAF TRBJ1-1 TRBV4-1
ASSRERGYEQY TRBJ2-7 TRBV6-5
ASTWSAGDKTDTQY TRBJ2-3 TRBV27
ASSPYPQGVGTEAF TRBJ1-1 TRBV28
ASSLGVLDEQF TRBJ2-1 TRBV7-8
ASSYILGAGGPYNEQF TRBJ2-1 TRBV7-8